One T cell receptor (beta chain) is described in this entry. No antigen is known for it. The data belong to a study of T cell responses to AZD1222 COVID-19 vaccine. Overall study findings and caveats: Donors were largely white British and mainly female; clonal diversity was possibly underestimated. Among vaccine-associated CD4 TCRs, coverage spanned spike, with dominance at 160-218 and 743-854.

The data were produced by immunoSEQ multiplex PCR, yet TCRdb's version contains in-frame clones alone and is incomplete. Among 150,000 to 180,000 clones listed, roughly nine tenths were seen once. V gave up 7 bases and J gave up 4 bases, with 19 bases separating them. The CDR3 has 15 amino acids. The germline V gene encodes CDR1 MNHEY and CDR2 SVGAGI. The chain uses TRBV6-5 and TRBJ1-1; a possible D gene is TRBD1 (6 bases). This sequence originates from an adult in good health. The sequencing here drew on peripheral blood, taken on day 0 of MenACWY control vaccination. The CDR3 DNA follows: TGTGCCAGCACCTATACCGGACAGAGGGGCACTGAAGCTTTCTTT. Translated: CASTYTGQRGTEAFF.